This is a list of T cell receptor beta chains from one sample in a study of T cells in localized non-small cell lung cancer. Using immunoSEQ multiplex PCR, the repertoire was profiled, and TCRdb retains in-frame clones only, with some absent. The sample contains about 74,000 clones, 84% of which appear only once. This material consisted of peripheral blood, taken before any cancer treatment. These receptors came from a female donor at least 60 years old with stage I lung adenocarcinoma. Both conserved end residues are part of each CDR3.

TRBV6-5	TRBJ2-3	CASSRTGQGDTQYF
TRBV10-1	TRBJ2-1	CASSEGGGGVQFF
TRBV5-1	TRBJ2-7	CASSQIQGAVEQYF
TRBV6-1	TRBJ2-3	CASYKRGGVDTQYF
TRBV19	TRBJ2-1	CASSPGVRQGARNEQFF
TRBV5-1	TRBJ2-3	CASSLGLSGSITDTQYF
TRBV13	TRBJ2-3	CASSPRSTSGGTDTQYF
TRBV19	TRBJ1-5	CASSMPRGRGNQPQHF
TRBV6-1	TRBJ1-6	CASSEMGGTGSPLHF
TRBV19	TRBJ1-2	CASSINRDTGYGYTF
TRBV7-2	TRBJ2-7	CASSLRASGSYEQYF
TRBV11-1	TRBJ2-3	CASSHGLAGGYTDTQYF
TRBV9	TRBJ1-2	CASSVLGGENYGYTF
TRBV27	TRBJ2-2	CASSLLSTVTGELFF
TRBV7-9	TRBJ2-7	CASSYWDRGVWEQYF
TRBV9	TRBJ1-5	CASSVGSKFNQPQHF
TRBV6-6	TRBJ1-2	CASSAPEEYGYTF
TRBV19	TRBJ2-1	CASSIPPVNEQFF
TRBV7-3	TRBJ2-1	CASSPTGNEQFF
TRBV18	TRBJ1-1	CASSPRDRDGEAFF
TRBV2	TRBJ2-2	CASAVIDTGELFF
TRBV6-5	TRBJ2-1	CASSSQSGGEINEQFF